These T cell receptor beta chains were read from a single sample in a study of T cells in localized non-small cell lung cancer. Only in-frame clones appear in the TCRdb table, and some are missing; sequencing was by immunoSEQ multiplex PCR. The sample carries tens of thousands of clones, around 88% recorded once. Material: peripheral blood, obtained before any cancer treatment. The receptors come from a woman aged 40-69 years with stage I lung adenocarcinoma. The CDR3 runs from the conserved cysteine through the conserved F or W. D genes are given only for firm matches. Size tells how often a clone was seen (once, few, many) or the class of an expanded clone, and some rows leave it out.

TRBV10-2	-	TRBJ2-1	TRBD1	TGCGCCAGCAGAGACAGGGTCTTCGCCAATGAGCAGTTCTTC	CASRDRVFANEQFF
TRBV7-2	-	TRBJ2-7	TRBD1	TGTGCCAGCAGCCGGCCGGGACAGGGGGCTCCCGAGCAGTACTTC	CASSRPGQGAPEQYF
TRBV7-3	-	TRBJ2-3	-	TGTGCCAGCAGCTTAATCGTCACAGATACGCAGTATTTT	CASSLIVTDTQYF
TRBV2	-	TRBJ1-4	-	TGTGCCAGCCAGGGTGTCGGAGAAAAACTGTTTTTT	CASQGVGEKLFF
TRBV28	-	TRBJ1-5	-	TGTGCCAGCAGAATATTCCGATATAGCAATCAGCCCCAGCATTTT	CASRIFRYSNQPQHF
TRBV7-9	-	TRBJ1-5	-	TGTGCCAGCAGCTTAGCGGGGGGACAGCCCCAGCATTTT	CASSLAGGQPQHF
TRBV6-4	-	TRBJ1-3	-	TGTGCCAGCAGAAAGCGCAGAAGAATGGGAAACACCATATATTTT	CASRKRRRMGNTIYF
TRBV28	-	TRBJ1-1	-	TGTGCCAGCAGTTCCCTGACCCTCCAGGGATCCACTGAAGCTTTCTTT	CASSSLTLQGSTEAFF
TRBV13	-	TRBJ2-5	-	TGTGCCAGCAGCCCCCGGCGAGGAGAGACCCAGTACTTC	CASSPRRGETQYF
TRBV6-5	-	TRBJ1-3	TRBD1	TGTGCCAGCAGTAGGACAGGGTCTGGAAACACCATATATTTT	CASSRTGSGNTIYF
TRBV21-1	once	TRBJ1-5	-	TGTGCCAGCAGCAAAGCCGCGAGACAGGAAAGGGATAACAATCAGCCCCAGCATTTT	CASSKAARQERDNNQPQHF
TRBV6-4	-	TRBJ1-5	-	TGTGCCAGCAGTGACTCGCCCGAGGGGAATCAGCCCCAGCATTTT	CASSDSPEGNQPQHF
TRBV6-6	-	TRBJ1-4	-	TGTACCAGCAGTCATACCCGCCAGGAGAATGAAAAACTGTTTTTT	CTSSHTRQENEKLFF
TRBV5-1	-	TRBJ1-4	-	TGCGCCAGCAGCTTGGAAGGGAACGCGGAAAAACTGTTTTTT	CASSLEGNAEKLFF
TRBV7-9	few	TRBJ1-5	TRBD1	TGTGCCAGCAGCTTAAGTCCAGGGGGGAGCAATCAGCCCCAGCATTTT	CASSLSPGGSNQPQHF
TRBV2	-	TRBJ2-1	TRBD1	TGTGCCAGCAGTGACGACAGGGGGCCTTACAATGAGCAGTTCTTC	CASSDDRGPYNEQFF
TRBV20-1	-	TRBJ1-1	-	TGCAGTGCAGGTTTGAACACTGAAGCTTTCTTT	CSAGLNTEAFF
TRBV2	once	TRBJ1-6	-	TGTGCCAGCAGTGAATCCAGGTATTCACCCCTCCACTTT	CASSESRYSPLHF
TRBV5-1	once	TRBJ1-1	-	TGCGCCAGCAGCTTGGGCCCCTCCGACGGGCTTGAAGCTTTCTTT	CASSLGPSDGLEAFF
TRBV5-1	-	TRBJ1-2	TRBD1	TGCGCCAGCAGCCCCGGGACAGGGATTTATGGCTACACCTTC	CASSPGTGIYGYTF
TRBV7-2	-	TRBJ2-7	-	TGTGCCAGCAGCTTAGGCCGGGAGAGTAACGAGCAGTACTTC	CASSLGRESNEQYF
TRBV4-1	-	TRBJ2-7	TRBD1	TGCGCCAGCAGCCTGAGAAACGGGGACAGCCTGGGATCGTTGGTCTACGAGCAGTACTTC	CASSLRNGDSLGSLVYEQYF
TRBV5-1	-	TRBJ2-5	TRBD1	TGCGCCAGCAGCTCCGAAGCGACAGGGGGAGAGACCCAGTACTTC	CASSSEATGGETQYF
TRBV2	-	TRBJ2-5	TRBD1	TGTGCCAGCAGGGGATTTTCGGGACAGGGAATAGAGACCCAGTACTTC	CASRGFSGQGIETQYF
TRBV7-9	-	TRBJ1-1	-	TGTGCCAGCAGCTTAAGCGGGGCAGAGAACACTGAAGCTTTCTTT	CASSLSGAENTEAFF
TRBV5-6	-	TRBJ1-5	-	TGTGCCAGCAGCCGAAGACTGGGGACGCCGAAGGATCAGCCCCAGCATTTT	CASSRRLGTPKDQPQHF
TRBV11-2	-	TRBJ1-1	-	TGTGCCAGCAGCTTGGACACGAACACTGAAGCTTTCTTT	CASSLDTNTEAFF
TRBV4-3	-	TRBJ2-6	-	TGCGCCAGCAGCTCACAGGCCCGCTCTGGGGCCAACGTCCTGACTTTC	CASSSQARSGANVLTF
TRBV28	-	TRBJ2-2	-	TGTGCCAGCAGACAATCAGGGCGGAACACCGGGGAGCTGTTTTTT	CASRQSGRNTGELFF
TRBV5-1	-	TRBJ2-5	TRBD1	TGCGCCAGCAGCTATGACGGACAGGGTGGGGTCCAAGAGACCCAGTACTTC	CASSYDGQGGVQETQYF
TRBV29-1	-	TRBJ2-7	-	TGCAGCGTTGGCCAGAACTACGAGCAGTACTTC	CSVGQNYEQYF
TRBV23-1	-	TRBJ2-7	-	TGCGCCAGCAGCCGGTCTTTCTCCTACGAGCAGTACTTC	CASSRSFSYEQYF
TRBV18	-	TRBJ2-1	TRBD2	TGTGCCAGCTCACCCCGACTAGCCTATGAGCAGTTCTTC	CASSPRLAYEQFF
TRBV4-1	-	TRBJ1-5	TRBD1	TGCGCCAGCAGACCTCGGACAGGGGAGGACTATCAGCCCCAGCATTTT	CASRPRTGEDYQPQHF
TRBV7-2	-	TRBJ1-1	TRBD1	TGTGCCAGCAGCCACGGGACAGCGAACACTGAAGCTTTCTTT	CASSHGTANTEAFF
TRBV5-4	-	TRBJ2-7	-	TGTGCCAGCAGTCGAGGACATCCGCTGTACGAGCAGTACTTC	CASSRGHPLYEQYF
TRBV19	-	TRBJ2-3	-	TGTGCCAGTAGAAAACCGGGACTCACCACAGATACGCAGTATTTT	CASRKPGLTTDTQYF
TRBV6-5	-	TRBJ1-1	TRBD1	TGTGCCAGCAGTTTGACTGGGACAGGGGACGAAGCTTTCTTT	CASSLTGTGDEAFF
TRBV2	-	TRBJ2-3	-	TGTGCCAGCAGTTGGGGGTCGCACAGCACAGATACGCAGTATTTT	CASSWGSHSTDTQYF
TRBV6-4	-	TRBJ2-2	TRBD2	TGTGCCAGCAGTGACGATGGGCGGGGGTACCAAACCGGGGAGCTGTTTTTT	CASSDDGRGYQTGELFF
TRBV9	-	TRBJ2-5	-	TGTGCCAGCAGCGTAGCTCGCGTGGCCCAGTACTTC	CASSVARVAQYF
TRBV7-3	-	TRBJ1-1	TRBD1	TGTGCCAGCAGCTTCGGGACAGGGCTGAACACTGAAGCTTTCTTT	CASSFGTGLNTEAFF
TRBV7-2	-	TRBJ1-6	-	TGTGCCAGCAGCTCACTTAGGGCGCCCCTCCACTTT	CASSSLRAPLHF
TRBV7-2	-	TRBJ2-2	-	TGTGCCAGCAGCTTGTGGGGGGCTCGGTCCGGGGAGCTGTTTTTT	CASSLWGARSGELFF
TRBV7-2	-	TRBJ2-3	-	TGTGCCAGCAGTGGGGCCCGCACAGATACGCAGTATTTT	CASSGARTDTQYF
TRBV29-1	-	TRBJ1-1	-	TGCAGCGTTGCCAGCGGGCAGGGGATGAACACTGAAGCTTTCTTT	CSVASGQGMNTEAFF
TRBV7-9	-	TRBJ1-2	-	TGTGCCAGCAGCCAAATGGGAGACGCGGGTGGCTACACCTTC	CASSQMGDAGGYTF
TRBV11-2	-	TRBJ1-6	-	TGTGCCAGCAGCTTAGCCCAGAACTCACCCCTCCACTTT	CASSLAQNSPLHF
TRBV19	-	TRBJ2-7	-	TGTGCCAGTAGTATAGGGAGATTGGGCGAGCAGTACTTC	CASSIGRLGEQYF
TRBV23-1	-	TRBJ2-3	TRBD1	TGCGCCAGCAGCCTAAGTATGACAGGGGAGGCAGATACGCAGTATTTT	CASSLSMTGEADTQYF
TRBV20-1	-	TRBJ1-2	-	TGCAGTGGGAACCCTAACTATGGCTACACCTTC	CSGNPNYGYTF
TRBV4-1	-	TRBJ2-1	-	TGCGCCAGCAGCCAAGTGTTGGGTGGGACCAGGAATGAGCAGTTCTTC	CASSQVLGGTRNEQFF
TRBV5-1	-	TRBJ2-7	TRBD1	TGCGCCAGCAGCTTTGGACAGGGGGCGGAAGAGCAGTACTTC	CASSFGQGAEEQYF
TRBV27	few	TRBJ1-1	-	TGTGCCAGCAGTTCCGGGTATAGGACTGAAGCTTTCTTT	CASSSGYRTEAFF
TRBV28	-	TRBJ2-6	-	TGTGCCAGCAGATACGTGGGCGGTAGCTCTGGGGCCAACGTCCTGACTTTC	CASRYVGGSSGANVLTF
TRBV25-1	-	TRBJ2-5	-	TGTGCCAGCAGTGATATCGGGGGCGCCTTAAAGGAGACCCAGTACTTC	CASSDIGGALKETQYF
TRBV2	-	TRBJ2-1	-	TGTGCCAGCAAGATAGACTTGGTGTCCTACAATGAGCAGTTCTTC	CASKIDLVSYNEQFF
TRBV11-3	-	TRBJ2-3	-	TGTGCCAGCAGCGGCAGACAGACAGGTACTAGCACAGATACGCAGTATTTT	CASSGRQTGTSTDTQYF
TRBV7-2	-	TRBJ2-3	-	TGTGCCAGCAGCCCCGGGCTACGGGCAGATACGCAGTATTTT	CASSPGLRADTQYF
TRBV6-5	-	TRBJ1-2	-	TGTGCCAGCAGTTCTACTTCGCCTGTCGGCTACACCTTC	CASSSTSPVGYTF